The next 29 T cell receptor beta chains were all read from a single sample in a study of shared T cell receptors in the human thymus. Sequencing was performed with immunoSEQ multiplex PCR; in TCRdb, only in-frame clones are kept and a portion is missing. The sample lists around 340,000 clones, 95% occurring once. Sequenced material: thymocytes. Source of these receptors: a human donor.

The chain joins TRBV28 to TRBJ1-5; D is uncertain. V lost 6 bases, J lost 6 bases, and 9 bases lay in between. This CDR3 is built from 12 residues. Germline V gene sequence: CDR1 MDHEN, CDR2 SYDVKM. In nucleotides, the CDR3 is TGTGCCAGCAGGAAGGGAGGTCAGCCCCAGCATTTT. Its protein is CASRKGGQPQHF.

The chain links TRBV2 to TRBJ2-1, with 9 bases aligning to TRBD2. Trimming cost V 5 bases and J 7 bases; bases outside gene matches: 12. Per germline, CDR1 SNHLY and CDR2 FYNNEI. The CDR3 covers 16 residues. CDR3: CASSPRLAGGHNEQFF. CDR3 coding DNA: TGTGCCAGCAGTCCGCGCTTGGCGGGAGGGCATAATGAGCAGTTCTTC.

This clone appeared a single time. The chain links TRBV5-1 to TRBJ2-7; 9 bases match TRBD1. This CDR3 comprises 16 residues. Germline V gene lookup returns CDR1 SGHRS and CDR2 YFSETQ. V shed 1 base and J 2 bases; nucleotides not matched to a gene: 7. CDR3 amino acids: CASSLQHRGHTYEQYF. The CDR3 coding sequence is TGCGCCAGCAGCTTGCAACACAGGGGGCACACCTACGAGCAGTACTTC. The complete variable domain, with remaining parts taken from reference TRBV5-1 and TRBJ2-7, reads KAGVTQTPRYLIKTRGQQVTLSCSPISGHRSVSWYQQTPGQGLQFLFEYFSETQRNKGNFPGRFSGRQFSNSRSEMNVSTLELGDSALYLCASSLQHRGHTYEQYFGPGTRLTVT.

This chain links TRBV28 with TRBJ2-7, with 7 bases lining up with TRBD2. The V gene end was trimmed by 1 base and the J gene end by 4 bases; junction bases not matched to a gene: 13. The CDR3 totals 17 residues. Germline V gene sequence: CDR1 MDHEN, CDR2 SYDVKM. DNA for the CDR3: TGTGCCAGCAGTTTATCCCCCCAGAGCGGGGCCTCGTACGAGCAGTACTTC. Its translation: CASSLSPQSGASYEQYF. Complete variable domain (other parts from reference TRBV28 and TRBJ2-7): DVKVTQSSRYLVKRTGEKVFLECVQDMDHENMFWYRQDPGLGLRLIYFSYDVKMKEKGDIPEGYSVSREKKERFSLILESASTNQTSMYLCASSLSPQSGASYEQYFGPGTRLTVT.

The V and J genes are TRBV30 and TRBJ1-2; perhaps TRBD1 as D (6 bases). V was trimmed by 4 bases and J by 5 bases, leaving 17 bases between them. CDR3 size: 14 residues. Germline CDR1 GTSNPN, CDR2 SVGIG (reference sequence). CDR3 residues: CAWTTPFGQYGYTF. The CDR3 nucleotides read TGTGCCTGGACGACCCCCTTCGGACAGTATGGCTACACCTTC. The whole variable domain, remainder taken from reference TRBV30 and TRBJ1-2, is SQTIHQWPATLVQPVGSPLSLECTVEGTSNPNLYWYRQAAGRGLQLLFYSVGIGQISSEVPQNLSASRPQDRQFILSSKKLLLSDSGFYLCAWTTPFGQYGYTFGSGTRLTVV.

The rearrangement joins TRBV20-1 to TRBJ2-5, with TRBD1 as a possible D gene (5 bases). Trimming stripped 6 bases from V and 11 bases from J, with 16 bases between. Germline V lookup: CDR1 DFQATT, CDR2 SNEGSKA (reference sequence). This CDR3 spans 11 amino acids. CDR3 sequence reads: CSAPKTVRQYF. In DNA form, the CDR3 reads TGCAGTGCGCCCAAGACAGTACGGCAGTACTTC.

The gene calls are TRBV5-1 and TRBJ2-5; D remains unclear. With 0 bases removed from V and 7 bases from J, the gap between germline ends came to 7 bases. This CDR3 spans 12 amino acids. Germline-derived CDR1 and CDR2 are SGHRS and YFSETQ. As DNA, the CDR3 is TGCGCCAGCAGCTTGGTCTGGCCGACCCAGTACTTC. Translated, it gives CASSLVWPTQYF.

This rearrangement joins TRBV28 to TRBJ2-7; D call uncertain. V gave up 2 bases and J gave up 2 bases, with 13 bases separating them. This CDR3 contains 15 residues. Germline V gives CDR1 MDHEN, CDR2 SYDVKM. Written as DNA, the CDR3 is TGTGCCAGCAGTTTAATGGTGGGCGGAGCCTACGAGCAGTACTTC. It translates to CASSLMVGGAYEQYF.

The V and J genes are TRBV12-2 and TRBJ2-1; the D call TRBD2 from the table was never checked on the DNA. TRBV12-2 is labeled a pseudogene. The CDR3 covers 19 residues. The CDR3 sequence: CASRLPSRASGRVVNEQFF. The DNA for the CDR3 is TGTGCAAGTCGCTTACCCTCTCGGGCTAGCGGGAGGGTAGTAAATGAGCAGTTCTTC.

The CDR3 sequence is CSARGGTPYF. The CDR3 nucleotides read TGCAGTGCTAGGGGGGGGACCCCTTATTTT. The V gene is TRBV20-1, the J gene TRBJ2-3; TRBD2 agrees at 7 bases. CDR3 size: 10 residues. V gave up 3 bases and J gave up 15 bases; unmatched junction bases: 6. Per the germline V gene, CDR1 is DFQATT and CDR2 is SNEGSKA (reference sequence).

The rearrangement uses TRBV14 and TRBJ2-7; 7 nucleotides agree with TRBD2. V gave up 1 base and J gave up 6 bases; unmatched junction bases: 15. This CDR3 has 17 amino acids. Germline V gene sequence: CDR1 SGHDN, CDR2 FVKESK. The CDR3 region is CASSQGRAGASRCEQYF. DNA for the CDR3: TGTGCCAGCAGCCAAGGGCGTGCGGGAGCGTCCCGATGCGAGCAGTACTTC.

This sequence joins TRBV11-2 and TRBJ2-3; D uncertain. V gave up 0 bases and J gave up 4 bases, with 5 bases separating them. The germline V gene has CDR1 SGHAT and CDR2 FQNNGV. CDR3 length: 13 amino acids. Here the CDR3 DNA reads TGTGCCAGCAGCTTAGAACTCCCAGATACGCAGTATTTT. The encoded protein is CASSLELPDTQYF. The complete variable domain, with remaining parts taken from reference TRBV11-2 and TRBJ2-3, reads EAGVAQSPRYKIIEKRQSVAFWCNPISGHATLYWYQQILGQGPKLLIQFQNNGVVDDSQLPKDRFSAERLKGVDSTLKIQPAKLEDSAVYLCASSLELPDTQYFGPGTRLTVL.

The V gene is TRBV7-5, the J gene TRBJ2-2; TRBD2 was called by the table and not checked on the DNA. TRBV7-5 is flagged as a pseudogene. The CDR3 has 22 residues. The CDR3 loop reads CVRSLGVGWTSGRGLNTGELFF. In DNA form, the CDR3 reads TGTGTCAGAAGCTTAGGAGTAGGGTGGACTAGCGGGAGGGGACTTAACACCGGGGAGCTGTTTTTT.

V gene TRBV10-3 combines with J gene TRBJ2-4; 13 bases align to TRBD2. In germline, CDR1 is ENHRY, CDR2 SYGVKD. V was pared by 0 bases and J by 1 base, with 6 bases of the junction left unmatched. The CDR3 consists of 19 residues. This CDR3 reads CAISESLLAGGPAKNIQYF. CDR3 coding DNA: TGTGCCATCAGTGAGTCGCTACTAGCGGGAGGGCCGGCCAAAAACATTCAGTACTTC.

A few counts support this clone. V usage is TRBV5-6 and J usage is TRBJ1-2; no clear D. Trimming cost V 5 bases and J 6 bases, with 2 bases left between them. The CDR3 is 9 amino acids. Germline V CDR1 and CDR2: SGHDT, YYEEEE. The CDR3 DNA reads TGTGCCAGCAGAGATGGCTACACCTTC. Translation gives CASRDGYTF.

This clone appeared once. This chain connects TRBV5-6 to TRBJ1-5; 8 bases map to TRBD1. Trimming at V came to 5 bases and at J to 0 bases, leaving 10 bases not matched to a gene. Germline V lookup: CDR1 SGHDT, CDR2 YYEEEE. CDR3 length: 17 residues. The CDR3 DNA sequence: TGTGCCAGCAGTAAAAAGGGACAGGCAAATAGCAATCAGCCCCAGCATTTT. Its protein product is CASSKKGQANSNQPQHF.

CDR3 coding DNA: TGTGCCAGCAGCCCCCAGTTGAACGAAATCAAAGAACAGGGGGCGTATCAGCCCCAGCATTTT. It is translated as CASSPQLNEIKEQGAYQPQHF. This chain links TRBV28 with TRBJ1-5, with 9 bases lining up with TRBD1. Looked up from germline, CDR1 is MDHEN and CDR2 is SYDVKM. The CDR3 has 21 amino acids. Trimming at V came to 6 bases and at J to 5 bases, leaving 26 bases not matched to a gene.

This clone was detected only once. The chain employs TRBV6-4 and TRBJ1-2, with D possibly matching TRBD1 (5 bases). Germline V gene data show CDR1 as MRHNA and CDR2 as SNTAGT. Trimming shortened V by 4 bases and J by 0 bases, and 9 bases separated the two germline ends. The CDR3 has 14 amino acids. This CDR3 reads CASSAGTPNYGYTF. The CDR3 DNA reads TGTGCCAGCAGTGCCGGGACCCCTAACTATGGCTACACCTTC.

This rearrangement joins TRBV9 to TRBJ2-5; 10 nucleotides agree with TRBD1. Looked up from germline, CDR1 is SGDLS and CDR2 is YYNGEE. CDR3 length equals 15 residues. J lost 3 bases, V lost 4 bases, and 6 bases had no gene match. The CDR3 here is CASSPRTGGKETQYF. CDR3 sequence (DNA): TGTGCCAGCAGCCCCAGGACAGGGGGAAAAGAGACCCAGTACTTC.

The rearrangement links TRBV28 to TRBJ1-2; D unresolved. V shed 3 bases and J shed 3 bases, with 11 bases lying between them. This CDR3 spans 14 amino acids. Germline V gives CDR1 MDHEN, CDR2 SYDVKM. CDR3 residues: CASSFWGLDYGYTF. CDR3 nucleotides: TGTGCCAGCAGTTTTTGGGGATTGGACTATGGCTACACCTTC.

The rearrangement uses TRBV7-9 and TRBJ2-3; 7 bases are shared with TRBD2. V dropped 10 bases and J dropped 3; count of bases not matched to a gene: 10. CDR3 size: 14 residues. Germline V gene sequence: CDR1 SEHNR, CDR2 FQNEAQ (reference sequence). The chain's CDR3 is CAISRGSLTDTQYF. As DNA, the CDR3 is TGTGCCATAAGCCGCGGGAGCTTGACAGATACGCAGTATTTT.

DNA of the CDR3: TGCAGCGTGGACCGGGACAGCGAGCAGTTCTTC. Its protein product is CSVDRDSEQFF. The chain carries TRBV29-1 and TRBJ2-1; TRBD1 matches at 7 bases. After removal of 6 bases from V and 10 bases from J, the junction contained 6 bases not matched to a gene. CDR1 SQVTM and CDR2 ANQGSEA come from the germline V gene. The CDR3 is made up of 11 amino acids.

The CDR3 sequence: CASRAGVADQETQYF. The CDR3, as DNA: TGTGCCAGCAGGGCAGGGGTAGCGGATCAAGAGACCCAGTACTTC. V usage is TRBV27 and J usage is TRBJ2-5; TRBD1 or TRBD2 may be the D gene (6 bases each). This CDR3 has 15 amino acids. Germline V gives CDR1 MNHEY, CDR2 SMNVEV (reference sequence). Deletions cut 6 bases from V and 2 bases from J, with 16 bases between.

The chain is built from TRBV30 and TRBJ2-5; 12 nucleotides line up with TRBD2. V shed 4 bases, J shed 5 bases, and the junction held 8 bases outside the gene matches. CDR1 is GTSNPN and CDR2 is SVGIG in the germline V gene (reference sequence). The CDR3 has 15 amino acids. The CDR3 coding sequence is TGTGCCTGGACTAGCGGGAGGGTCCGGGAGGAGACCCAGTACTTC. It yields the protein CAWTSGRVREETQYF.

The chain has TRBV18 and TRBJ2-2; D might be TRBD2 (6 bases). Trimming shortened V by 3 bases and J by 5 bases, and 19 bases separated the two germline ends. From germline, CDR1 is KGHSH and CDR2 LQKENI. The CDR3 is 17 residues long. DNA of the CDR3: TGTGCCAGCTCACCGTATATCCCGGGAGAACTAACCGGGGAGCTGTTTTTT. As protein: CASSPYIPGELTGELFF.

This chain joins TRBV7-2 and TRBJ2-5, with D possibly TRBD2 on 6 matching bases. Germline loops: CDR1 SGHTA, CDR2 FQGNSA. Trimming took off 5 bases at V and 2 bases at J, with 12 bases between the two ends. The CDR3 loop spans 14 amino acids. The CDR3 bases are TGTGCCAGCAGCGATAGCGGAAAACAAGAGACCCAGTACTTC. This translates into CASSDSGKQETQYF.

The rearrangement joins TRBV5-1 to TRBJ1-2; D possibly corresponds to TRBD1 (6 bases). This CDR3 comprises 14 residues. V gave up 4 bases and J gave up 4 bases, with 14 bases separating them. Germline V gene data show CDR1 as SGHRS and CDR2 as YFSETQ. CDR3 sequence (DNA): TGCGCCAGCAGCCGCAGGGGCCTATTCTATGGCTACACCTTC. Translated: CASSRRGLFYGYTF.

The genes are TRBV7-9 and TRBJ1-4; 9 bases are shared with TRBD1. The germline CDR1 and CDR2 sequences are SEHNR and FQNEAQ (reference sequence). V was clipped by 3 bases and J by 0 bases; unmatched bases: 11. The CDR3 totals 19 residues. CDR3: CASSFALYGTGPTNEKLFF. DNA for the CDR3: TGTGCCAGCAGCTTCGCCCTCTACGGGACAGGGCCAACTAATGAAAAACTGTTTTTT.

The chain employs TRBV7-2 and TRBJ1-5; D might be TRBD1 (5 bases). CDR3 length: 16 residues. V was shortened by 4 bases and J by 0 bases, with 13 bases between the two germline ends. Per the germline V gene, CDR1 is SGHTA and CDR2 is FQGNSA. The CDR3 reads CASSSPRGHSNQPQHF. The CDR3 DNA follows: TGTGCCAGCAGCTCCCCGAGGGGTCATAGCAATCAGCCCCAGCATTTT.